This T cell receptor (beta chain) is from a study of metastatic and nonmetastatic thyroid tumors. Germline CDR1 and CDR2: MNHNS and SASEGT. V lost 3 bases to trimming and J lost 5 bases; unmatched junction nucleotides: 7. The CDR3 is made up of 15 amino acids. This clone was counted between two and nine times. As yet, its antigen is unknown. Whole-study findings and limits: According to reports, the diversity of TCR beta was significantly higher in malignant thyroid tumors than in benign nodules, and this held in both blood and tumor samples.

TCRdb redid the clone calls on the PCR reads using MiXCR. The sample has over 15,000 clones; around 33% are singletons. Among the patients, none had received any treatment before thyroid surgery. The receptor was isolated from a male donor with papillary thyroid cancer or a benign thyroid nodule (not recorded which). Some clones in this sample may be carry-over from other donors' samples. The sample consisted of tumor tissue. V and J are TRBV6-1 and TRBJ2-3, with 8 nucleotides matching TRBD2. In DNA, the CDR3 is TGTGCCAGCAGTGACCCGGGAGGGCATATAGATACGCAGTATTTT. This gives the protein CASSDPGGHIDTQYF.